This TCR beta chain was identified in a study of monozygotic twins with inflammatory bowel disease. Germline V gene lookup returns CDR1 DFQATT and CDR2 SNEGSKA (reference sequence). The CDR3 loop spans 11 amino acids. TCRdb re-called the 5' RACE reads and catalogs CDR3 proteins one per entry, DNA excluded. This sample lists over 350,000 distinct CDR3 sequences; its ten largest clones have around 2.6%. The authors isolated total RNA from whole blood without sorting T cells. The rearrangement links TRBV20-1 to TRBJ1-1; TCRdb gives TRBD1 as the D gene, but with no DNA this cannot be confirmed. The sample was blood. This TCR derives from a human donor with ulcerative colitis or Crohn's disease, or a healthy co-twin of an affected twin (not recorded which). This CDR3 is CSALDRRSAFF.